These 19 T cell receptor beta chains came from one sample sequenced in a study of blood T cell repertoires in COVID-19. Using immunoSEQ multiplex PCR, the repertoire was profiled, and TCRdb retains in-frame clones only, with some absent. The data contain some 100,000 clones, roughly 84% of them seen just once; the ten biggest clones take up roughly 13%. Specimen: peripheral blood. Every receptor here comes from a human donor in a cohort sampled during active COVID-19.

The V call is TRBV7-2, the J call TRBJ2-7; 9 bases line up with TRBD1. V gave up 5 bases and J gave up 6 bases; unmatched junction bases: 8. From germline, CDR1 is SGHTA and CDR2 FQGNSA. The CDR3 totals 14 residues. The CDR3 here is CASSPTGTGSEQYF. CDR3 sequence (DNA): TGTGCCAGCAGCCCAACCGGGACAGGGTCCGAGCAGTACTTC.

The chain couples TRBV5-1 to TRBJ1-1; TRBD1 matches 9 bases. The CDR3 totals 15 residues. J lost 3 bases, V lost 6 bases, and 9 bases had no gene match. Germline V CDR1 and CDR2: SGHRS, YFSETQ. For the CDR3, the DNA is TGCGCCAGCAATGGGATCGGGACAGGGCACACTGAAGCTTTCTTT. Its translation: CASNGIGTGHTEAFF.

CDR3 loop: CSVEEGWGYTF. The CDR3 region has the DNA TGCAGCGTTGAGGAGGGTTGGGGCTACACCTTC. The rearrangement uses TRBV29-1 and TRBJ1-2; D call uncertain. The CDR3 is 11 residues long. Looked up from germline, CDR1 is SQVTM and CDR2 is ANQGSEA. The V end lost 3 bases, the J end lost 8 bases, and 10 bases lay between the germline ends.

The chain links TRBV10-1 to TRBJ2-7; no definite D call. The CDR3 totals 14 residues. Germline V CDR1 and CDR2: WNHNN, SYGVQD (reference sequence). The ends were cut back, 0 bases at V and 3 bases at J, with 9 bases in the middle. CDR3 nucleotide sequence: TGCGCCAGCAGTGAGTCGGGCCGTGGCTACGAGCAGTACTTC. Its protein is CASSESGRGYEQYF.

J is TRBJ2-1 and V is TRBV19; TRBD2 agrees at 8 bases. The CDR3 spans 15 residues. Germline CDR1 reads LNHDA; CDR2 reads SQIVND (reference sequence). The J segment lost 1 base and the V segment lost 5 bases, leaving 4 bases of the junction unmatched. For the CDR3, the DNA is TGTGCCAGTAGTCGGCGGGAGGCATCCTACAATGAGCAGTTCTTC. This gives the protein CASSRREASYNEQFF.

The chain has TRBV3-1 (or the pseudogene TRBV3-2) and TRBJ1-5; perhaps TRBD1 as D (5 bases). V dropped 5 bases and J dropped 4 bases, with 15 bases sitting between them. The germline CDR1 and CDR2 sequences are LGHDT and YNNKEL (reference sequence). This CDR3 spans 15 amino acids. CDR3 coding DNA: TGTGCCAGCAGCAACCAGGGTCCGAAAAATCAGCCCCAGCATTTT. Translating it yields CASSNQGPKNQPQHF.

The V and J genes are TRBV19 and TRBJ2-3, with D hard to call. This CDR3 contains 13 residues. Trimming stripped 5 bases from V and 1 base from J, with 7 bases between. Germline V gives CDR1 LNHDA, CDR2 SQIVND (reference sequence). The CDR3 DNA is TGTGCCAGTAGTCCCACGGGCACAGATACGCAGTATTTT. Its protein is CASSPTGTDTQYF.

Comments on this clone: A read error may explain this, as a much larger clone is one base away. This specimen includes other DNA sequences encoding the same CDR3. V gene TRBV4-1 combines with J gene TRBJ1-5, with no clear D. The CDR3 contains 16 residues. In germline, CDR1 is MGHRA, CDR2 YSYEKL. CDR3 bases: TGCGCCAGCAGTCAAGATCAAAGACCCGGGAATCAGCCCCAGCATTTT. Translation: CASSQDQRPGNQPQHF.

In DNA form, the CDR3 reads TGTGCCAGCAGCTTCGGCGGGGGGGCCAGGGCCCAGTACTTC. This sequence encodes CASSFGGGARAQYF. The chain has TRBV7-2 and TRBJ2-5; 9 bases match TRBD2. CDR1 and CDR2 from the germline V gene are SGHTA and FQGNSA. V was pared by 3 bases and J by 9 bases, with 8 bases of the junction left unmatched. This CDR3 is 14 amino acids long.

The chain couples TRBV7-2 to TRBJ1-1; D call uncertain. The CDR3 loop spans 14 amino acids. V was pared by 5 bases and J by 0 bases, with 10 bases between. Germline values: CDR1 SGHTA, CDR2 FQGNSA. The CDR3 region has the DNA TGTGCCAGCAGCAAGACTTTTTTGAACACTGAAGCTTTCTTT. Its protein is CASSKTFLNTEAFF.

The chain employs TRBV5-6 and TRBJ2-7; TRBD1 matches at 7 bases. The ends lost 6 bases at V and 3 bases at J; junction bases unmatched: 6. The V gene's germline CDR1 is SGHDT and CDR2 YYEEEE. The CDR3 is 13 amino acids. CDR3 bases: TGTGCCAGCATGGTGGCAGGGGGCTACGAGCAGTACTTC. Its translation is CASMVAGGYEQYF.

The rearrangement uses TRBV7-2 and TRBJ2-2; possibly TRBD1 for D (6 bases). The V and J ends lost 1 base and 7 bases respectively, with 22 bases between them. This CDR3 region has 18 residues. The V gene's germline CDR1 is SGHTA and CDR2 FQGNSA. Here the CDR3 reads CASSLVGGGGGQGGELFF. In DNA, the CDR3 is TGTGCCAGCAGCTTAGTGGGTGGTGGTGGGGGACAAGGCGGGGAGCTGTTTTTT. The variable domain in full, completed from reference TRBV7-2 and TRBJ2-2, reads GAGVSQSPSNKVTEKGKDVELRCDPISGHTALYWYRQSLGQGLEFLIYFQGNSAPDKSGLPSDRFSAERTGGSVSTLTIQRTQQEDSAVYLCASSLVGGGGGQGGELFFGEGSRLTVL.

This clone was detected a few times. This chain joins TRBV12-3 or TRBV12-4 and TRBJ2-1, with 7 nucleotides matching TRBD1. The length of the CDR3 is 13 residues. V trimming: 7 bases; J trimming: 7 bases; junction bases outside the gene matches: 7. CDR3 in DNA: TGTGCCAGCAACCTGGGACAGAAGAATGAGCAGTTCTTC. This codes for CASNLGQKNEQFF.

The rearrangement links TRBV5-6 to TRBJ1-2; D is uncertain. The germline V and J ends were trimmed by 4 bases and 4 bases, with 11 bases remaining between them. CDR1 is SGHDT and CDR2 is YYEEEE in the germline V gene. The CDR3 runs 13 residues. The CDR3 DNA is TGTGCCAGCAGCGCGGGAGACTTCTATGGCTACACCTTC. Protein sequence: CASSAGDFYGYTF. Filled out from reference TRBV5-6 and TRBJ1-2, the complete variable domain reads DAGVTQSPTHLIKTRGQQVTLRCSPKSGHDTVSWYQQALGQGPQFIFQYYEEEERQRGNFPDRFSGHQFPNYSSELNVNALLLGDSALYLCASSAGDFYGYTFGSGTRLTVV.

In nucleotides, the CDR3 is TGTGCCACCAGTGACCGTACCGGGACAGGGTACAATGAGCAGTTCTTC. Encoded protein: CATSDRTGTGYNEQFF. V and J are TRBV24-1 and TRBJ2-1; 9 bases line up with TRBD1. This CDR3 spans 16 amino acids. Germline-derived CDR1 and CDR2 are KGHDR and SFDVKD. J was trimmed by 4 bases and V by 4 bases; bases with no gene match: 7.

This chain joins TRBV27 and TRBJ2-2; 9 nucleotides line up with TRBD1. V lost 6 bases to trimming and J lost 5 bases; unmatched junction nucleotides: 7. The germline V gene has CDR1 MNHEY and CDR2 SMNVEV (reference sequence). The CDR3 loop spans 15 amino acids. This chain's CDR3 is CASSPGTGLTGELFF. CDR3 DNA sequence: TGTGCCAGCAGCCCCGGGACAGGGTTAACCGGGGAGCTGTTTTTT.

V and J are TRBV6-5 and TRBJ2-7, with a weak D call TRBD2 (5 bases). Trimming took off 9 bases at V and 5 bases at J, with 17 bases between the two ends. The CDR3 consists of 13 residues. In germline, CDR1 is MNHEY, CDR2 SVGAGI. CDR3 residues: CASTPGGIDEQYF. The CDR3 DNA reads TGTGCCAGTACTCCCGGAGGTATAGACGAGCAGTACTTC.

This chain uses TRBV29-1 with TRBJ1-2, with D tentatively TRBD1 (6 bases). Per the germline V gene, CDR1 is SQVTM and CDR2 is ANQGSEA. Trimming pared 1 base from V and 6 bases from J, leaving 21 bases between. This CDR3 is built from 16 residues. CDR3 loop: CSVEGRGLKGDNGYTF. CDR3 DNA sequence: TGCAGCGTTGAAGGGCGGGGGCTTAAGGGAGATAATGGCTACACCTTC.

The CDR3 region is CASSSLAADTQYF. The CDR3 DNA reads TGTGCCAGCTCCTCGCTAGCGGCAGATACGCAGTATTTT. This chain links TRBV18 with TRBJ2-3; 7 bases map to TRBD2. CDR3 length: 13 residues. Germline-derived CDR1 and CDR2 are KGHSH and LQKENI. The junction had 4 bases not matched to a gene; V was cut back by 6 bases and J by 4 bases. The full variable domain, with the rest looked up from reference TRBV18 and TRBJ2-3, is NAGVMQNPRHLVRRRGQEARLRCSPMKGHSHVYWYRQLPEEGLKFMVYLQKENIIDESGMPKERFSAEFPKEGPSILRIQQVVRGDSAAYFCASSSLAADTQYFGPGTRLTVL.